The rows below give T cell receptor beta chains drawn from one sample of a study of blood T cells in healthy people across ages. TCRdb passed the 5' RACE reads through MiXCR, listing each CDR3 protein once. The table includes more than 1,000,000 distinct CDR3 sequences, under 30% detected once. The same sample was also used in a study of T cells of mothers and their children.

Sequenced material: blood. The source of these receptors is a girl aged 2-10 years in good health. CDR3s include the opening cysteine and the closing phenylalanine or tryptophan. Fields, in order: D gene, J gene, V gene, clone size, CDR3 DNA, CDR3 protein. A D gene is named only where the DNA matches it firmly. Clone size is shown for a subset of rows, as once, few, many or a class of expanded clone.

>TRBD1|TRBJ2-3|TRBV5-8|.
TGTGCCAGCAGCTTCTGGACAGGAGTCACAGATACGCAGTATTTT
CASSFWTGVTDTQYF
>.|TRBJ2-7|TRBV7-9|few
TGTGCCAGCGGGACTCAAGGCTACGAGCAGTACTTC
CASGTQGYEQYF
>.|TRBJ1-3|TRBV2|few
TGTGCCAGCAGTCCTCTCCCTCAGGGAGACGCTGGAAACACCATATATTTT
CASSPLPQGDAGNTIYF
>.|TRBJ2-5|TRBV20-1|once
TGCAGTGCTACGGAGGGGAATCAGTACCAAGAGACCCAGTACTTC
CSATEGNQYQETQYF
>.|TRBJ1-5|TRBV11-3|few
TGTGCCAGCAGCTTATCCAGGGCCGGTCAGCCCCAGCATTTT
CASSLSRAGQPQHF
>.|TRBJ2-2|TRBV12-3/TRBV12-4|few
TGTGCCAGCAGTTTATCGGAGGCCACCGGGGAGCTGTTTTTT
CASSLSEATGELFF
>TRBD1|TRBJ2-7|TRBV5-1|.
TGCGCCAGCAGCTCCGGACAGGGTAGGAACGAGCAGTACTTC
CASSSGQGRNEQYF
>.|TRBJ2-1|TRBV10-1|.
TGCGCCACCGCCGACGGGAATAGGGATGAGCAGTTCTTC
CATADGNRDEQFF
>TRBD2|TRBJ2-5|TRBV11-3|.
TGTGCCAGCAGCTCCCCACGGGACTACCCACAAGAGACCCAGTACTTC
CASSSPRDYPQETQYF
>.|TRBJ2-1|TRBV12-3/TRBV12-4|.
TGTGCCAGCAGTTTACCCTCTCCTGTCGTGGTCTTC
CASSLPSPVVVF
>.|TRBJ2-5|TRBV7-9|.
TGTGCCAGCAGTCTCGAGGGGAAGGTGGAGACCCAGTACTTC
CASSLEGKVETQYF
>TRBD1|TRBJ2-4|TRBV20-1|few
TGCAGTGCCCACTCTGACAGGGGGGCCAAAAACATTCAGTACTTC
CSAHSDRGAKNIQYF
>.|TRBJ1-1|TRBV20-1|few
TGCAGGGTGGAAGGGGACACTGAAGCTTTCTTT
CRVEGDTEAFF
>.|TRBJ2-3|TRBV20-1|.
TGCAGTGCTAGAGAAGACCTTTTCACAGATACGCAGTATTTT
CSAREDLFTDTQYF
>TRBD1|TRBJ1-2|TRBV7-2|few
TGTGCCAGCAGCCTTACTAGGGGGCCTAACTATGGCTACACCTTC
CASSLTRGPNYGYTF
>TRBD1|TRBJ1-2|TRBV20-1|.
TGCAGCCCATACAATACAGGGGGACGCTACTTCGGAGGGAATGGCTACACCTTC
CSPYNTGGRYFGGNGYTF
>.|TRBJ1-5|TRBV10-3|.
TGTGCCACCGACAGTGATTTCAATCAGCCCCAGCATTTT
CATDSDFNQPQHF
>TRBD1|TRBJ1-1|TRBV6-5|.
TGTGCCAGCAGTTATGAATCGGGACAGGGAAGTGTTGAAGCTTTCTTT
CASSYESGQGSVEAFF
>.|TRBJ1-4|TRBV29-1|few
TGCAGCGTTCTAGGGAACACTAATGAAAAACTGTTTTTT
CSVLGNTNEKLFF
>.|TRBJ2-3|TRBV13|few
TGTGCCAGCAGCCCCCGGGACCTCACAGATACGCAGTATTTT
CASSPRDLTDTQYF
>TRBD1|TRBJ1-1|TRBV13|few
TGTGCCAGCAGCCCCGGGACAGTTGAAGCTTTCTTT
CASSPGTVEAFF